This T cell receptor beta chain was captured in a study of breast tumors, draining lymph nodes, adjacent tissues. This clonotype was counted ten times or more. The junction departs from germline at one end; a sequencing error may be responsible. A single record per CDR3 protein comes from TCRdb applying MiXCR to the multiplex PCR reads. The table lists some 250,000 distinct CDR3 sequences, around 35% of them singletons, with approximately 3.7% in the top ten. Breast cancer patients provided tissue from their axillary draining lymph nodes. The CDR3 has 15 amino acids. The germline V gene has CDR1 LGHDT and CDR2 YNNKEL (reference sequence).

This chain uses TRBV3-1 with TRBJ1-5; D gene ambiguous. The sequence was obtained from a female donor with breast cancer. Some clones in this sample may be carry-over from other donors' samples. Sequencing used axillary lymph node tissue. This CDR3 reads CASSKDTYSNQPQHF. In DNA, the CDR3 is TGTGCCAGCAGCAAAGACACTTATAGCAATCAGCCCCAGCATTTT.